This TCR beta chain comes out of a study of cytomegalovirus exposure and HLA in healthy donors. Study summary: Tens of millions of unique TCRs, all from HLA-typed donors, were included in an early release of the data.

In germline, CDR1 is LNHDA, CDR2 SQIVND (reference sequence). V was trimmed by 10 bases and J by 5 bases, leaving 14 bases between them. The CDR3 sequence is 13 residues long. Of note for this clone: Its antigen is undetermined.

General study results and limits: Cytomegalovirus status was reportedly diagnosed by the classifier with high specificity and sensitivity. Researchers reportedly found TCR beta sequences accurately predicted most subjects' HLA-A and HLA-B alleles. Across donors, presence/absence analyses took sequencing depth to be roughly uniform.

Primers for the PCR totalled 60 Vbeta and 13 Jbeta. The method was immunoSEQ multiplex PCR; TCRdb's version includes in-frame clones alone and lacks a portion of them. This table lists some 21,000 clones. The receptor was isolated from a man in his 60s in good health and CMV-seropositive. Source material: PBMCs. The rearrangement links TRBV19 to TRBJ1-4, with D possibly TRBD1 on 5 matching bases. This CDR3 is CATRGTANEKLFF. The CDR3 DNA follows: TGTGCCACCCGGGGGACCGCAAATGAAAAACTGTTTTTT.